The T cell receptor (beta chain) described here comes from a study of cytomegalovirus exposure and HLA in healthy donors. Details on this clone: Its antigen is not identified.

Both 60 Vbeta primers and 13 Jbeta primers went into the PCR. Original handling: Unique TCR beta chains numbered around 80 million in a later analysis, with roughly 10 million shared. The protocol was immunoSEQ multiplex PCR, while the TCRdb copy is restricted to in-frame clones and leaves out a portion. V, J and clone size were drawn from that table, and D and trimming were deduced from the DNA. The table shows hundreds of thousands of clones, with approximately 88% occurring only once. General study points: Earlier analysis found most TCR beta V segments productive about 90% or about 30% of the time.

The sample taken for sequencing was PBMCs. This receptor was taken from a boy aged 2 to 10 in good health and CMV-seronegative.

In nucleotides, the CDR3 is TGCGCCAGCAGCCAGTCGACAGGGAACTATGGCTACACCTTC. Protein product: CASSQSTGNYGYTF. The chain carries TRBV4-1 and TRBJ1-2; the match to TRBD1 covers 7 bases. Germline assignment: CDR1 MGHRA and CDR2 YSYEKL. The CDR3 sequence is 14 residues long. Losses at the gene ends were 3 bases for V and 2 bases for J; bases not matched to a gene: 3.